This is a list of T cell receptor beta chains from one sample in a study of graft-versus-host responses after intestinal transplantation. Measured with immunoSEQ multiplex PCR; TCRdb has only the in-frame clones, and not every one. The sample includes about 80,000 clones, about 89% of them seen just once. No cognate antigen is known for these TCRs. Material: unstimulated CD4+ T cells sorted from spleen or lymph node cells, obtained before intestinal transplant. The receptors shown here come from a human donor who received an intestinal transplant. Each CDR3 is given without its conserved first and last residue.

J gene	CDR3 length	V gene	CDR3 protein
TRBJ1-2	12	TRBV7-2	ASSLERGLYGYT
TRBJ1-4	12	TRBV28	ATSVPRSNEKLF
TRBJ1-6	13	TRBV28	ASSYWTGNNSPLH
TRBJ2-5	11	TRBV4-1	ASSQGQEETQY
TRBJ1-3	17	TRBV5-6	ASSLGVGQGSLWENTIY
TRBJ1-2	12	TRBV9	ASSSSTGVGGYT
TRBJ2-7	13	TRBV6-1	ASSVGTGGPSEQY
TRBJ1-4	13	TRBV5-1	ASSLFTGEVEKLF
TRBJ1-1	12	TRBV28	ASSSHEENTEAF
TRBJ2-2	16	TRBV4-2	ASSQRGAGGRLTGELF
TRBJ1-2	11	TRBV7-9	ASSPTEFYGYT
TRBJ2-7	13	TRBV7-9	ASSLYRGASYEQY
TRBJ2-7	12	TRBV28	ASSLTLFTYEQY
TRBJ2-7	9	TRBV29-1	SVETGAEQY
TRBJ2-3	19	TRBV28	ASSSWGPTRDRGFSADTQY
TRBJ2-5	15	TRBV6-1	ASSEESSLLNQETQY
TRBJ2-2	11	TRBV27	ASKEGNTGELF
TRBJ2-7	8	TRBV2	ASSEVSVS
TRBJ1-1	13	TRBV18	ASSPRSFAGTEAF
TRBJ1-4	12	TRBV5-1	ASSGGQVGEKLF
TRBJ1-2	10	TRBV5-1	ASSLNREGYT
TRBJ2-1	12	TRBV6-1	ASRLAGIYNEQF
TRBJ2-7	12	TRBV2	ASSRTLLGYEQY
TRBJ1-4	11	TRBV7-6	ASSLGEREKLF
TRBJ1-2	14	TRBV6-6	ASSYQIDRSDYGYT
TRBJ2-5	12	TRBV10-3	AISEFGGQETQY
TRBJ1-1	13	TRBV19	ASSIVAGPNTEAF
TRBJ2-5	12	TRBV10-2	ASSLSSNGETQY
TRBJ2-2	13	TRBV27	ASSLQGVMGGELF
TRBJ2-5	11	TRBV19	ASSPIAGETQY
TRBJ1-3	14	TRBV6-1	ASSEVRSLSGNTIY
TRBJ1-2	13	TRBV5-1	ASSANPGGSYGYT
TRBJ2-3	13	TRBV7-3	ASSLRGSGTDTQY
TRBJ1-2	11	TRBV28	ASRQGNGYGYT
TRBJ1-1	8	TRBV28	ASSYREPF
TRBJ2-5	10	TRBV5-4	ASKRGQETQY
TRBJ1-2	11	TRBV2	ASSETQRYGYT
TRBJ2-2	12	TRBV4-1	ASSQEQVTGELF
TRBJ2-3	13	TRBV9	ASSPRAGGPDTQY
TRBJ2-6	11	TRBV19	ASSLQGTNVLT
TRBJ2-3	13	TRBV27	ASSSRSGSTDTQY
TRBJ1-2	11	TRBV5-4	ASSLPKGAAYT
TRBJ2-3	11	TRBV5-1	ASSSNKGDTQY
TRBJ2-7	12	TRBV9	ASSSTGNSYEQY
TRBJ1-3	13	TRBV6-5	ASSPSPSSGNTIY
TRBJ1-5	13	TRBV27	ASSPTGASNQPQH